In this sample, the clone carrying this T cell receptor (beta chain) turned up once. This entry comes from a study of technical replicates of blood from several donors. From germline, CDR1 is SGHNT and CDR2 YYREEE (reference sequence). With V trimmed by 4 bases and J by 10 bases, 10 bases remained unmatched. The CDR3 runs to 14 residues. Sequenced by immunoSEQ multiplex PCR; TCRdb stores in-frame clones only, minus some. The repertoire holds about 88,000 clones, with about 93% as singletons. The chain combines TRBV5-4 with TRBJ2-2, with 7 bases fitting TRBD1. This clonotype was sampled from a human donor in good health. Specimen: T cells isolated from PBMCs. The CDR3 is CASSTTGFGLELFF. CDR3 bases: TGTGCCAGCAGCACGACAGGGTTTGGGTTGGAGCTGTTTTTT. The full variable domain, its missing parts supplied by reference TRBV5-4 and TRBJ2-2, is ETGVTQSPTHLIKTRGQQVTLRCSSQSGHNTVSWYQQALGQGPQFIFQYYREEENGRGNFPPRFSGLQFPNYSSELNVNALELDDSALYLCASSTTGFGLELFFGEGSRLTVL.